This is a list of T cell receptor beta chains from one sample in a study of T-cell reconstitution after alpha-beta-depleted transplantation in children. One entry per CDR3 protein, called by TCRdb with MiXCR from the PCR reads. This table holds around 700,000 distinct CDR3 sequences, around 13% found once. The sample in question was PBMCs, obtained before TCRalphabeta/CD19-depleted stem cell transplant. The receptors here all came from a girl aged 2-15 years with congenital amegakaryocytic thrombocytopenia, due to receive a stem cell transplant. Both conserved end residues are part of each CDR3. D genes are given only for firm matches. The listing skips clone size in some rows; elsewhere it reads once, few, many or a size class.

TRBD2	TRBV11-2	many	TRBJ2-1	CASSPPLLAGGYNEQFF	TGTGCCAGCAGCCCACCCCTACTAGCGGGAGGGTACAATGAGCAGTTCTTC
-	TRBV5-1	few	TRBJ2-1	CASSSDRARDEQFF	TGCGCCAGCAGCTCAGACCGGGCTAGGGATGAGCAGTTCTTC
TRBD2	TRBV5-1	many	TRBJ2-3	CASSLAVAGGPEF	TGCGCCAGCAGCTTGGCCGTAGCGGGAGGGCCTGAGTTT
TRBD1	TRBV28	many	TRBJ1-4	CASSLSGQGVGKLFF	TGTGCCAGCAGTTTATCGGGACAGGGAGTTGGAAAACTGTTTTTT
TRBD2	TRBV4-1	few	TRBJ2-1	CASSQDGLIAGARRLYNEQFF	TGCGCCAGCAGCCAAGATGGGTTGATAGCGGGAGCCCGCCGACTATACAATGAGCAGTTCTTC
TRBD1	TRBV5-5	-	TRBJ2-1	CASSLIRTGIEQFF	TGTGCCAGCAGCTTGATACGGACAGGGATCGAGCAGTTCTTC
TRBD1	TRBV28	-	TRBJ1-5	CASIQGGPQPQHF	TGTGCCAGCATACAGGGGGGGCCTCAGCCCCAGCATTTT
-	TRBV5-1	few	TRBJ2-5	CASSLFPEGETQYF	TGCGCCAGCAGCTTGTTTCCCGAAGGGGAGACCCAGTACTTC
-	TRBV10-3	-	TRBJ2-5	CAISDGVYETQYF	TGTGCCATCAGTGATGGGGTCTACGAGACCCAGTACTTC
TRBD2	TRBV24-1	-	TRBJ2-3	CATSKREVETDTQYF	TGTGCCACCAGCAAGCGGGAGGTGGAGACAGATACGCAGTATTTT
-	TRBV29-1	few	TRBJ1-1	CSVEGRVWNTEAFF	TGCAGCGTTGAGGGGAGGGTTTGGAACACTGAAGCTTTCTTT
-	TRBV6-1	many	TRBJ2-1	CASMPGRTYNEQFF	TGTGCCAGCATGCCGGGACGGACATACAATGAGCAGTTCTTC
TRBD2	TRBV29-1	many	TRBJ2-3	CSCLLAGVKADTQYF	TGCAGCTGTCTACTAGCGGGAGTTAAGGCGGATACGCAGTATTTT
TRBD1	TRBV7-9	-	TRBJ1-2	CASSSGQGIGYTF	TGTGCCAGCAGCTCCGGACAGGGGATTGGCTACACCTTC
TRBD2	TRBV5-1	many	TRBJ2-1	CASAGGYSYNEQFF	TGCGCCAGCGCGGGAGGTTACTCCTACAATGAGCAGTTCTTC
-	TRBV27	many	TRBJ1-5	CASSLEGFEPPQHF	TGTGCCAGCAGCCTAGAGGGGTTCGAGCCGCCCCAGCATTTT